The present T cell receptor (beta chain) was sequenced within a study of blood T cell repertoires in COVID-19. As for the study in general: Both acute and convalescent COVID-19 samples were obtained from the United States, Italy and Spain. Nucleic acid was either cDNA or gDNA, and it came from T cells, B-cell-depleted T cells, or PBMCs.

Original handling: Amplifying reference gene primers gave estimates of nucleated cell counts. The assay was immunoSEQ multiplex PCR, and TCRdb's table has in-frame clones only and misses some. V, J and clone size derive from that table, while D and trimming were established from the DNA sequence. Of over 150,000 clones in the sample, more than 75% were seen once. This CDR3 region has 15 residues. In germline, CDR1 is SEHNR, CDR2 FQNEAQ (reference sequence). V was shortened by 5 bases and J by 0 bases, with 13 bases between the two germline ends. This chain uses TRBV7-9 with TRBJ1-2; TRBD1 is a possible D gene (5 bases). Sample: peripheral blood. This TCR was recovered from a middle-aged man with acute or convalescent COVID-19. CDR3 in DNA: TGTGCCAGCAGCCTTCTAGGGGAGGCTAACTATGGCTACACCTTC. Translated, it gives CASSLLGEANYGYTF.